A single sample gave rise to the 8 T cell receptor beta chains below, sequenced in a study of blood T cell repertoires in COVID-19 (dated by TCRdb to 2018 to 2020). The method behind the library was the immunoSEQ multiplex PCR assay. What TCRdb holds here is the immuneACCESS table cut down to in-frame rearrangements. Part of the clones is not present; checked against another copy, under half of the missing clones reflect an unresolved V gene, and the others are unexplained. For this sample the table gives about 170,000 clones, of which around nine tenths were detected only once. Jointly, the top ten make up under 3.5% of the sample. Sequences were obtained from peripheral blood. The receptors here all came from a man aged 65 to 79 with acute or convalescent COVID-19.

The chain carries TRBV6-2 or TRBV6-3 and TRBJ1-6; D is unresolved. This CDR3 has 14 amino acids. The germline V gene has CDR1 MNHEY and CDR2 SVGEGT. V was pared by 7 bases and J by 2 bases, with 9 bases between. The CDR3, as DNA: TGTGCCAGCAACCCGTCCACCTATAATTCACCCCTCCACTTT. Protein: CASNPSTYNSPLHF.

The V gene is TRBV10-3, the J gene TRBJ1-5; D not resolved. Germline loops: CDR1 ENHRY, CDR2 SYGVKD. The CDR3 has 15 amino acids. V was trimmed by 2 bases and J by 1 base, leaving 9 bases between them. CDR3 sequence: CAISEEEMSNQPQHF. The CDR3 DNA is TGTGCCATCAGTGAGGAGGAAATGAGCAATCAGCCCCAGCATTTT.

The J gene is TRBJ2-7, the V gene TRBV5-8, with D possibly matching TRBD1 (5 bases). This CDR3 is built from 13 residues. The V and J ends lost 4 bases and 6 bases respectively, with 14 bases between them. From germline, CDR1 is SGHTS and CDR2 YDEGEE. CDR3 residues: CASSGQGRGEQYF. In DNA form, the CDR3 reads TGTGCCAGCAGCGGGCAGGGTAGAGGCGAGCAGTACTTC.

The CDR3 is CASSSDRAGNTIYF. The CDR3 bases are TGCGCCAGCAGCTCTGACAGGGCAGGAAACACCATATATTTT. J is TRBJ1-3 and V is TRBV5-1; 7 bases are shared with TRBD1. CDR1 is SGHRS, CDR2 YFSETQ, per germline. After removal of 3 bases from V and 4 bases from J, the junction contained 4 bases not matched to a gene. This CDR3 has 14 residues.

The chain combines TRBV27 with TRBJ2-1; the D gene is possibly TRBD2 (6 bases). The CDR3 contains 16 residues. The germline V and J ends were trimmed by 4 bases and 5 bases, with 18 bases remaining between them. Germline loops: CDR1 MNHEY, CDR2 SMNVEV (reference sequence). This CDR3 is CASSSDGRSPHNEQFF. The CDR3 DNA is TGTGCCAGCAGTTCCGATGGGAGGAGCCCCCACAATGAGCAGTTCTTC.

The chain employs TRBV7-9 and TRBJ1-3, with a weak D call TRBD1 (6 bases). The germline gives CDR1 SEHNR, CDR2 FQNEAQ (reference sequence). The CDR3 sequence is 14 residues long. V gave up 6 bases and J gave up 4 bases, with 13 bases separating them. CDR3 sequence: CASSLGTLGNTIYF. DNA for the CDR3: TGTGCCAGCAGTCTCGGGACACTCGGAAACACCATATATTTT.

V and J are TRBV9 and TRBJ2-3, with 7 bases aligning to TRBD1. Trimming removed 2 bases from V and 0 bases from J; junction bases left unmatched: 6. The length of the CDR3 is 16 residues. Germline V gene lookup returns CDR1 SGDLS and CDR2 YYNGEE. The CDR3 loop reads CASSVGQLPSTDTQYF. DNA of the CDR3: TGTGCCAGCAGCGTGGGACAGCTTCCTAGCACAGATACGCAGTATTTT. Complete variable domain (other parts from reference TRBV9 and TRBJ2-3): DSGVTQTPKHLITATGQRVTLRCSPRSGDLSVYWYQQSLDQGLQFLIQYYNGEERAKGNILERFSAQQFPDLHSELNLSSLELGDSALYFCASSVGQLPSTDTQYFGPGTRLTVL.

The gene calls are TRBV28 and TRBJ1-5; D is possibly TRBD1 (6 bases). This CDR3 has 13 residues. Germline CDR1 and CDR2: MDHEN and SYDVKM. Trimming pared 7 bases from V and 4 bases from J, leaving 11 bases between. In DNA form, the CDR3 reads TGTGCCAGCATTGCGCAGGGGAATCAGCCCCAGCATTTT. It specifies CASIAQGNQPQHF. Drawing the rest from reference TRBV28 and TRBJ1-5, the complete variable domain is DVKVTQSSRYLVKRTGEKVFLECVQDMDHENMFWYRQDPGLGLRLIYFSYDVKMKEKGDIPEGYSVSREKKERFSLILESASTNQTSMYLCASIAQGNQPQHFGDGTRLSIL.